Presented here are 9 T cell receptor beta chains from one specimen sequenced in a study of T-cell memory formation after mild COVID-19 (dated by TCRdb to the early 2020s). The library was generated by 5' RACE. TCRdb lists the instrument as Illumina NovaSeq 6000. The public sequencing data were trimmed at Q25 with fastp and processed into clonotypes with MiXCR by TCRdb, which kept only in-frame beta chains. For every CDR3 protein sequence, its rows merge into one entry that carries the most common genes and DNA. In all, the sample holds 550,000 to 700,000 distinct CDR3 sequences, and more than 15% of those were seen once. Around 12% of the sample rests with the top ten. The sample was PBMCs or a T cell subset sorted from them (not recorded which). These receptors came from an adult woman who had mild COVID-19 (a few samples of this study predate the infection). The sample titles of this study are shuffled in the database, so cell type and time point are left out; the donor was told from shared clones.

This clonotype appeared many times. The chain recombines TRBV4-2 with TRBJ1-1, with D possibly TRBD1 on 5 matching bases. Germline assignment: CDR1 LGHNA and CDR2 YNFKEQ. This CDR3 contains 16 residues. The ends were cut back, 0 bases at V and 4 bases at J, with 15 bases in the middle. CDR3 sequence reads: CASSQDGPGQITEAFF. The CDR3 DNA is TGTGCCAGCAGCCAAGATGGCCCAGGGCAGATCACTGAAGCTTTCTTT.

This CDR3 reads CASSLGAFHDMATQYF. In nucleotides, the CDR3 is TGTGCCAGCAGCTTAGGCGCCTTCCATGATATGGCTACGCAGTATTTT. This rearrangement joins TRBV7-8 to TRBJ2-3; no clear D gene. V was cut by 1 base and J by 8 bases, with 19 bases left in between. Germline V gene data show CDR1 as SGHVS and CDR2 as FQNEAQ. This CDR3 has 16 residues.

V usage is TRBV7-2 and J usage is TRBJ1-4; D may be TRBD1 (6 bases). The CDR3 spans 14 residues. Trimming cost V 5 bases and J 5 bases, with 12 bases left between them. Germline assignment: CDR1 SGHTA and CDR2 FQGNSA. As DNA, the CDR3 is TGTGCCAGCAGCCCGGGACATCTGAATGAAAAACTGTTTTTT. As protein: CASSPGHLNEKLFF.

This clonotype was observed a few times. The chain has TRBV6-1 and TRBJ2-7; tentatively, D is TRBD2 (5 bases). Germline lookup yields CDR1 MNHNS and CDR2 SASEGT. Trimming removed 0 bases at V and 3 bases at J, with 21 bases between. CDR3 length: 18 amino acids. The CDR3 coding sequence is TGTGCCAGCAGTGAAGCCGGTGGGTGGAAGCGGAATCACTACGAGCAGTACTTC. This translates into CASSEAGGWKRNHYEQYF.

This clonotype has at least ten counts. The rearrangement uses TRBV7-9 and TRBJ2-7; 7 positions agree with TRBD1. The CDR3 is 14 amino acids. Germline CDR1 is SEHNR and CDR2 is FQNEAQ (reference sequence). Trimming took 5 bases from V and 3 from J; bases not matched to a gene: 7. The CDR3: CASSLQGMSYEQYF. CDR3 DNA: TGTGCCAGCAGCCTACAGGGGATGAGCTACGAGCAGTACTTC.

This chain links TRBV20-1 with TRBJ1-2, with D unclear. CDR3 length: 11 amino acids. Germline CDR1 reads DFQATT; CDR2 reads SNEGSKA (reference sequence). The V gene lost 6 bases and the J gene lost 5 bases, with 10 bases spanning the gap. Here the CDR3 DNA reads TGCAGTGCCATACACGCGTATGGCTACACCTTC. Protein product: CSAIHAYGYTF.

The V call is TRBV5-1, the J call TRBJ1-3; no reliable D call. Per germline, CDR1 SGHRS and CDR2 YFSETQ. With 4 bases removed from V and 0 bases from J, the gap between germline ends came to 14 bases. This CDR3 is 16 amino acids long. In DNA form, the CDR3 reads TGCGCCAGCAGCATCGACACTATGAGCTCTGGAAACACCATATATTTT. Its protein is CASSIDTMSSGNTIYF.

This clonotype was detected only a few times. This chain links TRBV6-2 or TRBV6-3 with TRBJ1-1; 7 nucleotides align to TRBD1. J lost 9 bases, V lost 2 bases, and 3 bases had no gene match. There are 12 residues in the CDR3. The germline V gene encodes CDR1 MNHEY and CDR2 SVGEGT. In DNA, the CDR3 is TGTGCCAGCAGTTACGGGGACAGCCAAGCTTTCTTT. Protein product: CASSYGDSQAFF.

This clonotype has more than one count but fewer than ten. V and J are TRBV5-1 and TRBJ2-7; maybe TRBD1 (5 bases). The germline CDR1 and CDR2 sequences are SGHRS and YFSETQ. V lost 6 bases and J lost 4, with 23 bases in between. The CDR3 length is 16 residues. The CDR3 region has the DNA TGCGCCAGCACCTCTACACTTGCAGGGTGCGTATACGAGCAGTACTTC. It specifies CASTSTLAGCVYEQYF.